Sequencing of this T cell receptor (beta chain) was carried out in a study of response to subunit inactivated influenza vaccine. Findings and limits, study-wide: Each seasonal flu vaccination may recruit only limited new T cells, authors suggested.

On this clonotype: What it binds is unknown.

V shed 5 bases and J shed 4 bases, with 13 bases lying between them. In germline, CDR1 is SGHRS, CDR2 YFSETQ. CDR3 length: 13 residues. TCRdb processed the RT-PCR reads anew with MiXCR; each CDR3 protein has one entry. The sample has under 850,000 distinct CDR3 sequences; less than 20% are singletons. The input for sequencing was PBMCs from blood, taken 5 days after vaccination. This receptor was obtained from a man between 50 and 59 years old who received an inactivated influenza vaccine. The chain links TRBV5-1 to TRBJ2-7; D may match TRBD1 or TRBD2 (5 bases each). The CDR3 nucleotides are TGCGCCAGCAGACGGGGCCAACCTTACGAGCAGTACTTC. Translated, it gives CASRRGQPYEQYF. The full variable domain, rest sourced from reference TRBV5-1 and TRBJ2-7, is KAGVTQTPRYLIKTRGQQVTLSCSPISGHRSVSWYQQTPGQGLQFLFEYFSETQRNKGNFPGRFSGRQFSNSRSEMNVSTLELGDSALYLCASRRGQPYEQYFGPGTRLTVT.